The source of this T cell receptor (beta chain) is a study of T cell responses to AZD1222 COVID-19 vaccine. Overall study findings and caveats: Vaccine-associated CD4 TCRs spanned spike, dominant at 160-218 and 743-854. Clonal diversity may have been underestimated, and the donors were mostly white British, with more females than males. Two AZD1222 doses significantly raised spike-specific TCR breadth and depth over controls.

About this clone itself: Its antigen is currently unknown.

TCRdb's copy holds only in-frame clones and misses some; the assay was immunoSEQ multiplex PCR. This sample has 55,000 to 60,000 clones, with more than 80% found just once. Germline V gene lookup returns CDR1 SGHVS and CDR2 FQNEAQ. Trimming stripped 1 base from V and 4 bases from J, with 13 bases between. This CDR3 contains 15 residues. The sequenced sample was peripheral blood, obtained on day 0 of MenACWY control vaccination. The clonotype comes from an adult in good health. The chain uses TRBV7-8 and TRBJ1-2; D remains unclear. The CDR3 DNA reads as TGTGCCAGCAGCTTAGATATGACACCCTTCTATGGCTACACCTTC. Protein: CASSLDMTPFYGYTF.